Listed here is a single T cell receptor beta chain. No antigen is known for it. This specimen belongs to a study of vaccination effects on CD4 cells after COVID-19. Study-wide context: Samples were given by two convalescent patients 16 days and one week before vaccination.

Antigen-specific CD4+ T cell clonotypes were called by their expansion after viral peptide-pool culture in ViraFEST. The culture ran for roughly ten days, and then CD4+ T cells were isolated. SARS-CoV-2 infection was confirmed by PCR in the person between March and December 2020. The assay was immunoSEQ multiplex PCR, and TCRdb's table has in-frame clones only and misses some. The repertoire holds under 80,000 clones, with 65% to 85% as singletons. The germline CDR1 and CDR2 sequences are SGDLS and YYNGEE. The CDR3 is made up of 16 amino acids. V gave up 0 bases and J gave up 4 bases; unmatched junction bases: 9.

This TCR was sampled from a human donor who had a prior SARS-CoV-2 infection. V usage is TRBV9 and J usage is TRBJ1-2; 7 bases are shared with TRBD1. Sequencing was performed on CD4+ T cells from PBMCs cultured with HIV peptides, taken before COVID-19 vaccination. Subset of the sample: HIV-1 Nef peptide pool negative control/reference culture. The CDR3, as DNA: TGTGCCAGCAGCGTAGAGGCTGGGCGACAGGGCTATGGCTACACCTTC. Translated, it gives CASSVEAGRQGYGYTF. Looking up the rest from reference TRBV9 and TRBJ1-2 gives the full variable domain: DSGVTQTPKHLITATGQRVTLRCSPRSGDLSVYWYQQSLDQGLQFLIQYYNGEERAKGNILERFSAQQFPDLHSELNLSSLELGDSALYFCASSVEAGRQGYGYTFGSGTRLTVV.